A selection of T cell receptor beta chains follows, all from one sample in a study of radiation and T cells in renal cell carcinoma. This table comes from immunoSEQ multiplex PCR, and its TCRdb copy is limited to in-frame clones, with some not included. The sample includes about 77,000 clones, around four fifths of them seen just once. Source: blood, taken from a patient whose treatment included radiotherapy and nephrectomy. These receptors came from a woman aged 55-69 years with renal cell carcinoma. Both conserved end residues are part of each CDR3. The D gene is left open where the match is weak. Not every row has a clone size; where given, it reads once, few, many or a size class.

j_call: TRBJ1-1; v_call: TRBV19; d_call: -; clone_size: few; cdr3_aa: CASTRHTEAFF; cdr3_nt: TGTGCCAGTACTAGGCACACTGAAGCTTTCTTT
j_call: TRBJ1-1; v_call: TRBV6-1; d_call: -; clone_size: -; cdr3_aa: CASSYKGEAFF; cdr3_nt: TGTGCCAGCAGTTACAAGGGGGAAGCTTTCTTT
j_call: TRBJ2-7; v_call: TRBV28; d_call: -; clone_size: -; cdr3_aa: CASWGQYEQYF; cdr3_nt: TGTGCCAGCTGGGGGCAGTACGAGCAGTACTTC
j_call: TRBJ2-1; v_call: TRBV6-4; d_call: TRBD2; clone_size: -; cdr3_aa: CASSALAGGVNEQFF; cdr3_nt: TGTGCCAGCAGTGCGTTAGCGGGAGGGGTCAATGAGCAGTTCTTC
j_call: TRBJ1-3; v_call: TRBV7-6; d_call: -; clone_size: -; cdr3_aa: CASSLGSSGNTIYF; cdr3_nt: TGTGCCAGCAGCTTAGGATCCTCTGGAAACACCATATATTTT
j_call: TRBJ2-7; v_call: TRBV4-1; d_call: -; clone_size: few; cdr3_aa: CASSQDLAGSEQYF; cdr3_nt: TGCGCCAGCAGCCAAGACCTGGCAGGATCCGAGCAGTACTTC
j_call: TRBJ2-1; v_call: TRBV11-2; d_call: -; clone_size: -; cdr3_aa: CASSLPHRDNEQFF; cdr3_nt: TGTGCCAGCAGCTTACCACACAGGGACAATGAGCAGTTCTTC
j_call: TRBJ2-3; v_call: TRBV9; d_call: TRBD1; clone_size: -; cdr3_aa: CASSVRDRGNWDTQYF; cdr3_nt: TGTGCCAGCAGCGTACGGGACAGGGGAAATTGGGATACGCAGTATTTT
j_call: TRBJ2-1; v_call: TRBV7-9; d_call: -; clone_size: -; cdr3_aa: CASSLAPRGDEQFF; cdr3_nt: TGTGCCAGCAGCTTAGCTCCCCGGGGCGATGAGCAGTTCTTC
j_call: TRBJ2-7; v_call: TRBV7-2; d_call: -; clone_size: once; cdr3_aa: CASSLEASAYEQYF; cdr3_nt: TGTGCCAGCAGCTTGGAGGCTTCCGCCTACGAGCAGTACTTC
j_call: TRBJ1-1; v_call: TRBV7-2; d_call: -; clone_size: -; cdr3_aa: CASSLGGAGTEAFF; cdr3_nt: TGTGCCAGCAGCTTAGGAGGGGCGGGCACTGAAGCTTTCTTT
j_call: TRBJ2-2; v_call: TRBV28; d_call: TRBD1; clone_size: -; cdr3_aa: CASRWDSVNTGELFF; cdr3_nt: TGTGCCAGCAGATGGGACAGCGTGAACACCGGGGAGCTGTTTTTT
j_call: TRBJ1-2; v_call: TRBV28; d_call: TRBD1; clone_size: -; cdr3_aa: CASSFEGAPGYTF; cdr3_nt: TGTGCCAGCAGTTTTGAGGGGGCGCCTGGCTACACCTTC
j_call: TRBJ2-7; v_call: TRBV6-6; d_call: -; clone_size: few; cdr3_aa: CASSYSFPSYEQYF; cdr3_nt: TGTGCCAGCAGTTACTCCTTCCCCTCCTACGAGCAGTACTTC
j_call: TRBJ2-1; v_call: TRBV2; d_call: -; clone_size: -; cdr3_aa: CASSGENYKYNEQFF; cdr3_nt: TGTGCCAGCAGTGGCGAGAATTATAAATACAATGAGCAGTTCTTC
j_call: TRBJ1-2; v_call: TRBV19; d_call: -; clone_size: -; cdr3_aa: CASSMVGIGGYTF; cdr3_nt: TGTGCCAGTAGTATGGTTGGCATCGGGGGCTACACCTTC
j_call: TRBJ2-3; v_call: TRBV27; d_call: -; clone_size: -; cdr3_aa: CASTPGTDGTDTQYF; cdr3_nt: TGTGCCAGCACCCCCGGGACCGATGGGACAGATACGCAGTATTTT
j_call: TRBJ1-1; v_call: TRBV6-5; d_call: -; clone_size: few; cdr3_aa: CASTEGRRTEAFF; cdr3_nt: TGTGCCAGCACCGAGGGGCGCAGGACTGAAGCTTTCTTT
j_call: TRBJ2-3; v_call: TRBV12-1; d_call: -; clone_size: -; cdr3_aa: CASSFSIIFSGGQSTDTQYF; cdr3_nt: TGTGCCAGCAGCTTCAGCATTATATTTTCAGGGGGCCAGAGCACAGATACGCAGTATTTT
j_call: TRBJ2-7; v_call: TRBV19; d_call: -; clone_size: once; cdr3_aa: CASSISPGQPYEQYF; cdr3_nt: TGTGCCAGTAGTATCTCCCCGGGACAACCCTACGAGCAGTACTTC